This note documents a single T cell receptor (beta chain) sequence. There are 15 residues in the CDR3. Unmatched junction bases numbered 9, after V lost 5 bases and J lost 7 bases. Germline V gene data show CDR1 as SGHVS and CDR2 as FNYEAQ. The data were obtained in a study of blood T cell repertoires in COVID-19. The wider study: Acute-phase and convalescent COVID-19 samples originated in the United States, Italy and Spain. T cells, B-cell-depleted T cells, or PBMCs provided the cDNA or gDNA that served as material.

Repertoires were generated with immunoSEQ multiplex PCR, while TCRdb's copy carries only in-frame clones and drops some. Counted here are approximately 56,000 clones, roughly 89% occurring once; the ten biggest clones make up around 40%. While infection was still active, Seattle patients were enrolled and then followed longitudinally. The clonotype comes from a woman aged 55-69 years with COVID-19, enrolled during active disease. Sequences were obtained from peripheral blood. This chain uses TRBV7-6 with TRBJ2-1, with 9 nucleotides matching TRBD2. The CDR3 loop is CASSPGLAEGNEQFF. CDR3 nucleotide sequence: TGTGCCAGCAGCCCGGGACTAGCCGAGGGTAATGAGCAGTTCTTC.